The TCR beta chain described here comes from a study of T cells in women clearing cervical HPV infection. At the level of the study: Donors had HPV16-related CIN3 or worse; 2 had invasive cancer. Case blood was drawn when the lesion was first found; control blood after infection became undetectable.

Study outcomes and limitations: CIN3+ cases had significantly higher TCR richness than controls; evenness did not differ.

Here immunoSEQ multiplex PCR was the method, and the copy in TCRdb shows in-frame clones only, minus some. This repertoire includes fewer than 15,000 clones. Notes on this clone: Its matching antigen is unknown. The CDR3 is cut off 3 residues early in the read; its end comes from the germline J gene.

Each participant carried one incident cervical HPV16 infection only. V was pared by 4 bases and J by 6 bases, with 14 bases between. This CDR3 has 14 amino acids. Germline values: CDR1 SGDLS, CDR2 YYNGEE. Sequenced sample: blood buffy coat. The TCR was taken from a woman aged 18 to 75 with a cervical HPV16 infection that either progressed to CIN3+ or cleared (not recorded which). The chain carries TRBV9 and TRBJ2-1; tentative D call: TRBD2 (6 bases). CDR3 in amino acids: CASSWGVGVNEQFF. The DNA read from the CDR3 is TGTGCCAGCAGCTGGGGGGTAGGGGTCAATGAG. Looking up the rest from reference TRBV9 and TRBJ2-1 gives the full variable domain: DSGVTQTPKHLITATGQRVTLRCSPRSGDLSVYWYQQSLDQGLQFLIQYYNGEERAKGNILERFSAQQFPDLHSELNLSSLELGDSALYFCASSWGVGVNEQFFGPGTRLTVL.